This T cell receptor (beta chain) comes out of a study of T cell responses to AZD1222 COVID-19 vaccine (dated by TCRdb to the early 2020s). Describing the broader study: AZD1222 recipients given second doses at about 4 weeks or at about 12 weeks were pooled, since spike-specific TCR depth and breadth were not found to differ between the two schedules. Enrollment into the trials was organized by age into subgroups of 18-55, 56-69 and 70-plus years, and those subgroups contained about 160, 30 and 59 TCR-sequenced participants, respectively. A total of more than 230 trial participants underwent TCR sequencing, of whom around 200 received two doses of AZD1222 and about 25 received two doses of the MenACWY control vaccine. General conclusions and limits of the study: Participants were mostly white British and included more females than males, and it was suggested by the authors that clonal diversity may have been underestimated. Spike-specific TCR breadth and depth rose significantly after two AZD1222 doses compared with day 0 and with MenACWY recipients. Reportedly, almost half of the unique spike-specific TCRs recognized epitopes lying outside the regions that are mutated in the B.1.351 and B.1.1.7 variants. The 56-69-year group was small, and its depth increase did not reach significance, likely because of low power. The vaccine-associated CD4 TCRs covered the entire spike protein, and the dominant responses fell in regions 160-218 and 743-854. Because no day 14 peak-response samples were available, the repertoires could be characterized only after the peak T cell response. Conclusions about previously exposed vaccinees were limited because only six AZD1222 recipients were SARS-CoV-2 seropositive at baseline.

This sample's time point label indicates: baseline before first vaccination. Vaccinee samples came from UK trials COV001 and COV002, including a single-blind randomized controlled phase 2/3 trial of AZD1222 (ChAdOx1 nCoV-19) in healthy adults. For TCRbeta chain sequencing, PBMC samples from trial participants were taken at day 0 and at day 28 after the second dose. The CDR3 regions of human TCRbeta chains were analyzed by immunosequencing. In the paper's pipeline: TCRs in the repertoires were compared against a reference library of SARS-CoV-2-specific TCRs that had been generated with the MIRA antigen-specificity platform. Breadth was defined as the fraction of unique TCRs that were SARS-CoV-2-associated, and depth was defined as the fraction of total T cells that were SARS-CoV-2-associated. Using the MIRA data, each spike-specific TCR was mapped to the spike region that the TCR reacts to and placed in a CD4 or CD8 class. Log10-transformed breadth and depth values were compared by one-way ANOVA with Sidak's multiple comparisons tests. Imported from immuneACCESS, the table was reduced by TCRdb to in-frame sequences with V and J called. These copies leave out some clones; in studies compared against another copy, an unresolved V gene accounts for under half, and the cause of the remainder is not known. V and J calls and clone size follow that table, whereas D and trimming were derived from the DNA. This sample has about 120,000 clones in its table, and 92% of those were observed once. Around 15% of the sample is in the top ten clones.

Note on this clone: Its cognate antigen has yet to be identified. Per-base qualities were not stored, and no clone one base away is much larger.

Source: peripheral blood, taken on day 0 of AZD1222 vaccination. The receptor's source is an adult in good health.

The CDR3 amino acid sequence is: CASSSIYRLNTEAFF. The bases are TGTGCCAGCAGTTCTATCTACAGGCTGAACACTGAAGCTTTCTTT. This chain is built from TRBV27 and TRBJ1-1, with TRBD1 perhaps the D gene, on 5 matching bases. The V and J ends are trimmed by 4 bases and 0 bases, leaving 12 bases between them. CDR1 and CDR2, looked up from the germline V gene (reference sequence), are MNHEY and SMNVEV. The cysteine opens and the phenylalanine closes a CDR3 of 15 amino acids. The read is trimmed to its CDR3 DNA, 45 bases read in frame from base 1.